What follows describes a single T cell receptor beta chain. This entry is derived from a study of blood T cell repertoires in COVID-19. Study-wide background: The United States, Italy and Spain provided the acute and convalescent COVID-19 samples. T cells, B-cell-depleted T cells, or PBMCs supplied cDNA or gDNA.

Under the authors' procedure: Counts of nucleated cells, estimated from reference gene primer amplification, were obtained. Sequenced by immunoSEQ multiplex PCR; TCRdb stores in-frame clones only, minus some. V and J calls and clone size are given by that table; D and trimming were obtained from the DNA. Among 100,000 to 150,000 clones, about 85% were seen once, and the ten largest hold roughly 27%. Germline CDR1 reads LGHNT; CDR2 reads FRNRAP. Trimming took 1 base from V and 7 from J, leaving 8 bases between them. This CDR3 is 14 amino acids long. The gene calls are TRBV12-5 and TRBJ1-6; D is undetermined. The source of this sequence is a woman aged 80 or over with acute or convalescent COVID-19. Sequenced sample: peripheral blood. The chain's CDR3 is CASGLEYGNSPLHF. Here the CDR3 DNA reads TGTGCTAGTGGTTTGGAGTACGGGAATTCACCCCTCCACTTT. Complete variable domain (other parts from reference TRBV12-5 and TRBJ1-6): DARVTQTPRHKVTEMGQEVTMRCQPILGHNTVFWYRQTMMQGLELLAYFRNRAPLDDSGMPKDRFSAEMPDATLATLKIQPSEPRDSAVYFCASGLEYGNSPLHFGNGTRLTVT.